These T cell receptor beta chains were read from a single sample in a study of blood T cell repertoires in COVID-19. Sequencing was performed with immunoSEQ multiplex PCR; in TCRdb, only in-frame clones are kept and a portion is missing. The repertoire includes 60,000 or so clones, roughly 79% of them detected once, and over 4% sits in the top ten. Sequencing was done on a sample of peripheral blood. The receptors were sampled from a human donor in a cohort sampled during active COVID-19. Each CDR3 is given with its conserved first and last residue. Each record gives: D gene, V gene, clone size, J gene, CDR3 protein, CDR3 DNA. The D gene is left open where the match is weak. Size is omitted from some rows. Given values are once, few, many or a class for expanded clones.

-	TRBV7-3	-	TRBJ2-7	CASSLRVEGEQYF	TGTGCCAGCAGCTTAAGGGTGGAGGGCGAGCAGTACTTC
-	TRBV19	-	TRBJ1-5	CASSTRQSNQPQHF	TGTGCCAGTAGTACCCGACAGAGTAATCAGCCCCAGCATTTT
TRBD2	TRBV10-2	-	TRBJ2-3	CASSVGRGTDTQYF	TGCGCCAGCAGTGTTGGGAGGGGCACAGATACGCAGTATTTT
TRBD1	TRBV11-2	-	TRBJ2-7	CASSLDLGSGGYYEQYF	TGTGCCAGCAGCTTAGACCTGGGGTCAGGGGGCTACTACGAGCAGTACTTC
TRBD1	TRBV19	-	TRBJ1-5	CASTLTDRGYSNQPQHF	TGTGCCAGTACCCTCACCGACAGGGGCTATAGCAATCAGCCCCAGCATTTT
-	TRBV19	once	TRBJ2-5	CASSIAGERETQYF	TGTGCCAGTAGTATAGCGGGAGAGCGGGAGACCCAGTACTTC
-	TRBV28	-	TRBJ2-7	CASSPRRGYLYSYEQYF	TGTGCCAGCAGTCCCCGCCGGGGTTACTTGTACTCCTACGAGCAGTACTTC
-	TRBV11-2	-	TRBJ2-5	CASSPTEWTGREETQYF	TGTGCCAGCAGCCCGACCGAGTGGACAGGGAGGGAAGAGACCCAGTACTTC
TRBD1	TRBV2	few	TRBJ1-5	CASSGGTASNQPQHF	TGTGCCAGCAGTGGCGGGACAGCTAGCAATCAGCCCCAGCATTTT
-	TRBV21-1	-	TRBJ1-5	CASSKTGGRNQPQHF	TGTGCCAGCAGCAAAACAGGGGGACGCAATCAGCCCCAGCATTTT
-	TRBV24-1	once	TRBJ2-7	CATSERDEQYF	TGTGCCACCAGTGAGAGGGACGAGCAGTACTTC
TRBD1	TRBV7-6	few	TRBJ1-6	CASSSSGTGTSPLHF	TGTGCCAGCAGCTCGTCCGGGACAGGGACTTCACCCCTCCACTTT
-	TRBV19	few	TRBJ1-6	CASSDGIGGSPLHF	TGTGCCAGTAGTGACGGGATAGGCGGTTCACCCCTCCACTTT
-	TRBV7-9	many	TRBJ1-2	CASSPRMVIGSTNYGYTF	TGTGCCAGCAGCCCGCGGATGGTTATTGGGAGTACTAACTATGGCTACACCTTC
-	TRBV9	-	TRBJ1-6	CASSLGGGRSPLHF	TGTGCCAGCAGCTTGGGGGGGGGACGATCACCCCTCCACTTT
TRBD1	TRBV6-5	-	TRBJ2-7	CASSRFGTGGYEQYF	TGTGCCAGCAGCAGATTCGGGACAGGGGGCTACGAGCAGTACTTC
TRBD1	TRBV27	-	TRBJ1-1	CATRQGTWMNTEAFF	TGTGCCACCCGACAGGGGACCTGGATGAACACTGAAGCTTTCTTT
TRBD1	TRBV6-5	few	TRBJ2-7	CASRRDSSYEQYF	TGTGCCAGCCGTCGGGACAGCTCCTACGAGCAGTACTTC
TRBD1	TRBV2	-	TRBJ2-7	CASSAIPIWTGVGDYEQYF	TGTGCCAGCAGCGCTATCCCGATTTGGACAGGGGTAGGGGACTACGAGCAGTACTTC
-	TRBV2	once	TRBJ2-7	CASSERQVNPYEQYF	TGTGCCAGCAGTGAGAGACAGGTAAACCCCTACGAGCAGTACTTC
-	TRBV6-5	many	TRBJ2-7	CAILQGIIHEQYF	TGTGCCATCTTACAGGGTATCATCCACGAGCAGTACTTC
-	TRBV6-5	-	TRBJ1-1	CASSRDTQNTEAFF	TGTGCCAGCAGTAGGGACACCCAGAACACTGAAGCTTTCTTT
TRBD1	TRBV27	few	TRBJ1-1	CASSFLQGQGEAFF	TGTGCCAGCAGTTTTTTACAGGGACAGGGTGAAGCTTTCTTT
-	TRBV5-4	-	TRBJ2-7	CASSLAFSHEQYF	TGTGCCAGCAGCTTGGCCTTTAGCCACGAGCAGTACTTC